A selection of T cell receptor beta chains follows, all from one sample in a study of cytomegalovirus exposure and HLA in healthy donors. Data came from immunoSEQ multiplex PCR; TCRdb stores just in-frame clones and leaves some out. The sample lists some 150,000 clones, 75% to 85% occurring once. Sequencing input: PBMCs. The origin of the receptors is a human donor in good health. Both conserved end residues are part of each CDR3. Fields, in order: clone size, CDR3 length, D gene, V gene, J gene, CDR3 DNA, CDR3 protein. The D gene is left open where the match is weak. Size is omitted from some rows. Given values are once, few, many or a class for expanded clones.

abundance: .
len: 17
d_gene: TRBD1
v_gene: TRBV7-9
j_gene: TRBJ1-2
CDR3nt: TGTGCCAGCAGCCGGACAGGGGGCCGTCCCGAGAACTATGGCTACACCTTC
CDR3aa: CASSRTGGRPENYGYTF

abundance: few
len: 16
d_gene: .
v_gene: TRBV4-3
j_gene: TRBJ2-7
CDR3nt: TGCGCCAGCAGCCAAGTGGGGGCAAACCTGGGGTACGAGCAGTACTTC
CDR3aa: CASSQVGANLGYEQYF

abundance: .
len: 12
d_gene: .
v_gene: TRBV7-3
j_gene: TRBJ2-1
CDR3nt: TGTGCCAGCAGCTTAATCGGCGGTGAGCAGTTCTTC
CDR3aa: CASSLIGGEQFF

abundance: .
len: 15
d_gene: .
v_gene: TRBV5-1
j_gene: TRBJ2-7
CDR3nt: TGCGCCAGCAGCTTGTACGGGGGGCTGGACGGCGAGCAGTACTTC
CDR3aa: CASSLYGGLDGEQYF

abundance: once
len: 15
d_gene: .
v_gene: TRBV7-2
j_gene: TRBJ1-1
CDR3nt: TGTGCCAGCAGCTTAGCGCTTGTGCGGGACACTGAAGCTTTCTTT
CDR3aa: CASSLALVRDTEAFF

abundance: .
len: 14
d_gene: .
v_gene: TRBV6-5
j_gene: TRBJ2-7
CDR3nt: TGTGCCAGCGTAGGGACGGAGGGGACCTACGAGCAGTACTTC
CDR3aa: CASVGTEGTYEQYF

abundance: few
len: 14
d_gene: TRBD1
v_gene: TRBV27
j_gene: TRBJ1-2
CDR3nt: TGTGCCAGCAGGGTAGACAGGGCGGTTGGGGGCTACACCTTC
CDR3aa: CASRVDRAVGGYTF

abundance: .
len: 13
d_gene: .
v_gene: TRBV6-5
j_gene: TRBJ2-7
CDR3nt: TGTGCCAGCAGTTTCGGTCTGGCGGGCGAGCAGTACTTC
CDR3aa: CASSFGLAGEQYF

abundance: .
len: 15
d_gene: TRBD1
v_gene: TRBV6-1
j_gene: TRBJ1-5
CDR3nt: TGTGCCAGCAACCAAGACAGGGGGCCCGCTCAGCCCCAGCATTTT
CDR3aa: CASNQDRGPAQPQHF

abundance: .
len: 15
d_gene: .
v_gene: TRBV7-9
j_gene: TRBJ1-1
CDR3nt: TGTGCCAGCAGCTTGGTCGGGGGGCCAAACACTGAAGCTTTCTTT
CDR3aa: CASSLVGGPNTEAFF

abundance: .
len: 18
d_gene: TRBD2
v_gene: TRBV19
j_gene: TRBJ2-3
CDR3nt: TGTGCCAGTAGTATAGAGCGACTAGCGGGGCTCAGCACAGATACGCAGTATTTT
CDR3aa: CASSIERLAGLSTDTQYF

abundance: .
len: 17
d_gene: TRBD1
v_gene: TRBV7-6
j_gene: TRBJ1-1
CDR3nt: TGTGCCAGCAGTCATCACCGGGACAGGGAATGGAACACTGAAGCTTTCTTT
CDR3aa: CASSHHRDREWNTEAFF

abundance: .
len: 16
d_gene: TRBD2
v_gene: TRBV25-1
j_gene: TRBJ2-6
CDR3nt: TGTGCCAGCAGTCTAGCGGGTTACTCTGGGGCCAACGTCCTGACTTTC
CDR3aa: CASSLAGYSGANVLTF

abundance: .
len: 15
d_gene: .
v_gene: TRBV28
j_gene: TRBJ1-2
CDR3nt: TGTGCCAGCAGTTTATCGCGCCGTCCATACTATGGCTACCCCTTC
CDR3aa: CASSLSRRPYYGYPF

abundance: .
len: 16
d_gene: .
v_gene: TRBV6-5
j_gene: TRBJ1-6
CDR3nt: TGTGCCAGCAGTTATCACGCGGGGGGGTTTGGATCACCCCTCCACTTT
CDR3aa: CASSYHAGGFGSPLHF

abundance: .
len: 18
d_gene: .
v_gene: TRBV12-5
j_gene: TRBJ2-7
CDR3nt: TGTGCTAGTGGTTTGGTATTGGGCAGGCAAACCGTCGACCACGAGCAGTACTTC
CDR3aa: CASGLVLGRQTVDHEQYF

abundance: .
len: 13
d_gene: .
v_gene: TRBV27
j_gene: TRBJ1-4
CDR3nt: TGTGCCAGCAGACCGGGGGTAAATGAAAAACTGTTTTTT
CDR3aa: CASRPGVNEKLFF

abundance: .
len: 13
d_gene: .
v_gene: TRBV6-1
j_gene: TRBJ1-5
CDR3nt: TGTGCCAGTCTGCGGAATAGCAATCAGCCCCAGCATTTT
CDR3aa: CASLRNSNQPQHF

abundance: .
len: 14
d_gene: .
v_gene: TRBV7-9
j_gene: TRBJ1-4
CDR3nt: TGTGCCAGCAGCCTTCAGGGATTTAATGAAAAACTGTTTTTT
CDR3aa: CASSLQGFNEKLFF

abundance: .
len: 14
d_gene: .
v_gene: TRBV15
j_gene: TRBJ2-7
CDR3nt: TGTGCCACCAGTATCCAGCGGACGAGCTACGAGCAGTACTTC
CDR3aa: CATSIQRTSYEQYF

abundance: .
len: 11
d_gene: .
v_gene: TRBV20-1
j_gene: TRBJ1-2
CDR3nt: TGCAGTGCTAGGCGGCCAAAGGGCTACACCTTC
CDR3aa: CSARRPKGYTF

abundance: .
len: 13
d_gene: .
v_gene: TRBV19
j_gene: TRBJ1-5
CDR3nt: TGTGCCAGTAGTCGCTATAGCAATCAGCCCCAGAATTTT
CDR3aa: CASSRYSNQPQNF

abundance: .
len: 17
d_gene: .
v_gene: TRBV7-2
j_gene: TRBJ2-1
CDR3nt: TGTGCCAGCAGCTTAGATCTGCGGCAGGGTAGGTACAATGAGCAGTTCTTC
CDR3aa: CASSLDLRQGRYNEQFF

abundance: .
len: 16
d_gene: .
v_gene: TRBV6-6
j_gene: TRBJ2-3
CDR3nt: TGTGCCAGCAGTTCCGGCAAGCGGATAAGCACAGATACGCAGTATTTT
CDR3aa: CASSSGKRISTDTQYF

abundance: .
len: 15
d_gene: .
v_gene: TRBV18
j_gene: TRBJ2-1
CDR3nt: TGTGCCAGCCGGGGGTGGGACAGAGCCTACAATGAGCAGTTCTTC
CDR3aa: CASRGWDRAYNEQFF

abundance: .
len: 21
d_gene: .
v_gene: TRBV4-3
j_gene: TRBJ2-2
CDR3nt: TGCGCCAGCAGCCAAGAGGGGAGAAAAAATCCGTATGCGGGAAAAGGCGGGGAGCTGTTTTTT
CDR3aa: CASSQEGRKNPYAGKGGELFF

abundance: .
len: 14
d_gene: TRBD1
v_gene: TRBV18
j_gene: TRBJ1-1
CDR3nt: TGTGCCAGCCTAAAGGACAGGGCGGAAACTGAAGCTTTCTTT
CDR3aa: CASLKDRAETEAFF

abundance: .
len: 14
d_gene: .
v_gene: TRBV9
j_gene: TRBJ2-5
CDR3nt: TGTGCCAGCAGCGTACTTCCTAGTGGAGAGACCCAGTACTTC
CDR3aa: CASSVLPSGETQYF

abundance: .
len: 16
d_gene: .
v_gene: TRBV4-2
j_gene: TRBJ1-6
CDR3nt: TGTGCCAGCAGCCAAGATCAACAGGGCGATAATTCACCCCTCCACTTT
CDR3aa: CASSQDQQGDNSPLHF

abundance: .
len: 16
d_gene: .
v_gene: TRBV11-1
j_gene: TRBJ1-2
CDR3nt: TGTGCCAGCAGCCCACGCAAAGGGGGAGTGAACTATGGCTACACCTTC
CDR3aa: CASSPRKGGVNYGYTF

abundance: .
len: 13
d_gene: .
v_gene: TRBV6-5
j_gene: TRBJ1-2
CDR3nt: TGTGCCAGCAGTTACTCCACAGACTATGGCTACACCTTC
CDR3aa: CASSYSTDYGYTF

abundance: .
len: 12
d_gene: .
v_gene: TRBV30
j_gene: TRBJ1-2
CDR3nt: TGTGCCTGGATGCGGGGCTTTTATGGCTACACCTTC
CDR3aa: CAWMRGFYGYTF

abundance: once
len: 15
d_gene: .
v_gene: TRBV27
j_gene: TRBJ1-2
CDR3nt: TGTGCCAGCAGTTTATCCCCTGGACAGCTCTATGGCTACACCTTC
CDR3aa: CASSLSPGQLYGYTF

abundance: .
len: 13
d_gene: .
v_gene: TRBV2
j_gene: TRBJ2-7
CDR3nt: TGTGCCAGCAGATACGACAGAAGCTACGAGCAGTACTTC
CDR3aa: CASRYDRSYEQYF

abundance: .
len: 15
d_gene: .
v_gene: TRBV5-4
j_gene: TRBJ1-1
CDR3nt: TGTGCCGATTCCCCCGGACAGCCCCTTAACACTGAAGCTTTCTTT
CDR3aa: CADSPGQPLNTEAFF

abundance: .
len: 16
d_gene: TRBD2
v_gene: TRBV4-2
j_gene: TRBJ2-3
CDR3nt: TGTGCCAGCAGCCAAGATTTAGCGGGCCACACAGATACGCAGTATTTT
CDR3aa: CASSQDLAGHTDTQYF

abundance: .
len: 13
d_gene: TRBD1
v_gene: TRBV27
j_gene: TRBJ1-2
CDR3nt: TGTGCCAACCCGACAGGGCTGAACTATGGCTACACCTTC
CDR3aa: CANPTGLNYGYTF

abundance: .
len: 16
d_gene: TRBD1
v_gene: TRBV28
j_gene: TRBJ1-5
CDR3nt: TGTGCCAGCAGACAGGGGGCTTGGGTCAGCAATCAGCCCCAGCATTTT
CDR3aa: CASRQGAWVSNQPQHF

abundance: .
len: 17
d_gene: TRBD2
v_gene: TRBV11-2
j_gene: TRBJ2-1
CDR3nt: TGTGCCAGCAGCTTACCGTTACTAGCGGGAGCCTACAATGAGCAGTTCTTC
CDR3aa: CASSLPLLAGAYNEQFF

abundance: once
len: 14
d_gene: TRBD1
v_gene: TRBV19
j_gene: TRBJ2-1
CDR3nt: TGTGCCAGTAGTTGGGGACAGGGTCACAATGAGCAGTTCTTC
CDR3aa: CASSWGQGHNEQFF

abundance: .
len: 17
d_gene: .
v_gene: TRBV13
j_gene: TRBJ2-3
CDR3nt: TGTGCCAGCAGCGCGAGCCAGGTTTCATTGAGCACAGATACGCAGTATTTT
CDR3aa: CASSASQVSLSTDTQYF

abundance: .
len: 16
d_gene: TRBD1
v_gene: TRBV6-1
j_gene: TRBJ2-3
CDR3nt: TGTGCCAGCAGTGTATCGGGACAGACTAGCACAGATACGCAGTATTTT
CDR3aa: CASSVSGQTSTDTQYF

abundance: .
len: 15
d_gene: .
v_gene: TRBV4-3
j_gene: TRBJ2-7
CDR3nt: TGCGCCAGCAGCCAAGGTCAGGACTCCTGGGGTGAGCAGTACTTC
CDR3aa: CASSQGQDSWGEQYF

abundance: .
len: 13
d_gene: .
v_gene: TRBV7-9
j_gene: TRBJ1-1
CDR3nt: TGTGCCAGCAGAGGAGGGGTGAACACTGAAGCTTTCTTT
CDR3aa: CASRGGVNTEAFF

abundance: once
len: 13
d_gene: TRBD1
v_gene: TRBV18
j_gene: TRBJ2-5
CDR3nt: TGTGCCAGCTCACCCGACAGGGCTAAGACCCAGTACTTC
CDR3aa: CASSPDRAKTQYF

abundance: .
len: 13
d_gene: .
v_gene: TRBV7-9
j_gene: TRBJ1-1
CDR3nt: TGTGCCAGCAGCCCAACAGGGAATTTTGAAGCTTTCTTT
CDR3aa: CASSPTGNFEAFF

abundance: few
len: 17
d_gene: .
v_gene: TRBV9
j_gene: TRBJ2-2
CDR3nt: TGTGCCAGCAGCGTATACGCGTGGAGGGGGAACACCGGGGAGCTGTTTTTT
CDR3aa: CASSVYAWRGNTGELFF

abundance: .
len: 15
d_gene: .
v_gene: TRBV6-6
j_gene: TRBJ2-1
CDR3nt: TGTGCCAGCAGCTTCCGGCGAGAGGGCCGGAATGAGCAGTTCTTC
CDR3aa: CASSFRREGRNEQFF

abundance: once
len: 18
d_gene: TRBD1
v_gene: TRBV11-2
j_gene: TRBJ1-1
CDR3nt: TGTGCCAGCAGCCGGGACAGGGGGGCTGAGTGGGGAGGAGCTGAAGCTTTCTTT
CDR3aa: CASSRDRGAEWGGAEAFF

abundance: .
len: 15
d_gene: .
v_gene: TRBV10-2
j_gene: TRBJ1-4
CDR3nt: TGCGCCAGCTCCAAGAAACGGGCAACTAATGAAAAACTGTTTTTT
CDR3aa: CASSKKRATNEKLFF